The next 20 T cell receptor beta chains were all read from a single sample in a study of blood T cell repertoires in COVID-19 (dated by TCRdb to the early 2020s). Libraries were prepared through the immunoSEQ multiplex PCR assay. TCRdb obtained this table from immuneACCESS and retained in-frame rearrangements with V and J assigned. These tables miss some clones; where compared with another copy, unresolved V genes account for less than half of the shortfall, and the remainder is unexplained. The sample table lists 55,000 to 70,000 clones, around nine tenths of them with a count of one. Roughly a tenth of the sample rests with the top ten. The sequencing sample was made of PBMCs or T cells enriched from blood (not recorded which). These TCRs come from a woman in her thirties or forties who had recovered from COVID-19.

The chain recombines TRBV19 with TRBJ2-5; the D is unclear. V was pared by 1 base and J by 0 bases, with 6 bases between. The CDR3 sequence is 14 residues long. Germline-derived CDR1 and CDR2 are LNHDA and SQIVND (reference sequence). The CDR3 DNA sequence: TGTGCCAGTAGTATAGGTGGCAACCAAGAGACCCAGTACTTC. Translating gives CASSIGGNQETQYF.

The chain joins TRBV11-2 to TRBJ1-2; 8 positions agree with TRBD1. Trimming removed 8 bases from V and 5 bases from J; junction bases left unmatched: 13. Germline V gives CDR1 SGHAT, CDR2 FQNNGV. This CDR3 spans 15 amino acids. The CDR3 sequence: CASAGTGFFSYGYTF. The CDR3 nucleotides are TGTGCCAGCGCAGGGACAGGATTTTTCTCTTATGGCTACACCTTC.

V and J are TRBV5-1 and TRBJ2-3, with D possibly TRBD2 on 7 matching bases. V was pared by 0 bases and J by 2 bases, with 13 bases between. This CDR3 comprises 16 residues. Germline assignment: CDR1 SGHRS and CDR2 YFSETQ. CDR3 sequence: CASSLVFGGHTDTQYF. The CDR3 DNA follows: TGCGCCAGCAGCTTGGTTTTCGGGGGGCACACAGATACGCAGTATTTT. The variable domain in full, completed from reference TRBV5-1 and TRBJ2-3, reads KAGVTQTPRYLIKTRGQQVTLSCSPISGHRSVSWYQQTPGQGLQFLFEYFSETQRNKGNFPGRFSGRQFSNSRSEMNVSTLELGDSALYLCASSLVFGGHTDTQYFGPGTRLTVL.

This chain joins TRBV4-2 and TRBJ2-5; D call uncertain. Germline V gene lookup returns CDR1 LGHNA and CDR2 YNFKEQ. Trimming removed 4 bases from V and 5 bases from J, with 17 bases in between. The CDR3 is 15 amino acids. CDR3 DNA: TGTGCCAGCAGCCCCAAGATGGCTCTCGGGGAGACCCAGTACTTC. Amino acid sequence: CASSPKMALGETQYF.

The chain uses TRBV10-3 and TRBJ2-7; D remains unclear. This CDR3 contains 13 residues. Trimming shortened V by 6 bases and J by 3 bases, and 12 bases separated the two germline ends. Germline CDR1 reads ENHRY; CDR2 reads SYGVKD. Here the CDR3 reads CAISLQSYYEQYF. As DNA, the CDR3 is TGTGCCATCAGCCTACAGAGCTACTACGAGCAGTACTTC.

This rearrangement joins TRBV3-1 (or the pseudogene TRBV3-2) to TRBJ2-7; a weak D match, TRBD2 (5 bases). The CDR3 contains 14 residues. The germline CDR1 and CDR2 sequences are LGHDT and YNNKEL (reference sequence). Deletions cut 1 base from V and 5 bases from J, with 12 bases between. The CDR3: CASSQAVSRDEQYF. The CDR3 nucleotides are TGTGCCAGCAGCCAAGCGGTCTCGAGGGACGAGCAGTACTTC.

This chain joins TRBV29-1 and TRBJ1-2; 8 nucleotides align to TRBD1. Germline CDR1 reads SQVTM; CDR2 reads ANQGSEA. The CDR3 is 12 residues long. Trimming cost V 4 bases and J 8 bases; bases outside gene matches: 6. This CDR3 is CSVVDRADGYTF. The DNA of the CDR3 is TGCAGCGTTGTGGACAGGGCAGACGGCTACACCTTC.

The chain is built from TRBV7-2 and TRBJ1-1; D is uncertain. V lost 1 base to trimming and J lost 0 bases, with 12 bases between them. Germline loops: CDR1 SGHTA, CDR2 FQGNSA. The CDR3 is 16 amino acids. CDR3 nucleotides: TGTGCCAGCAGCTTAGATTTCAGAACCATGAACACTGAAGCTTTCTTT. Encoded protein: CASSLDFRTMNTEAFF.

The V call is TRBV15, the J call TRBJ1-6; D gene uncertain. The V and J ends lost 6 bases and 10 bases respectively, with 13 bases between them. The CDR3 loop spans 13 amino acids. Germline V lookup: CDR1 LNHNV, CDR2 YYDKDF (reference sequence). CDR3 protein: CATSATPQSPLHF. Written as DNA, the CDR3 is TGTGCCACCAGTGCCACACCCCAATCACCCCTCCACTTT.

V is TRBV6-2 or TRBV6-3 and J is TRBJ2-2, with 13 bases aligning to TRBD2. This CDR3 contains 15 residues. V dropped 5 bases and J dropped 5; count of bases not matched to a gene: 2. The germline V gene encodes CDR1 MNHEY and CDR2 SVGEGT. The CDR3 spells CASSQLAGGTGELFF. The CDR3 coding sequence is TGTGCCAGCAGTCAACTAGCGGGGGGGACCGGGGAGCTGTTTTTT.

The V and J genes are TRBV19 and TRBJ2-6, with D possibly TRBD1 on 5 matching bases. The CDR3 is 16 residues long. V dropped 2 bases and J dropped 0 bases, with 8 bases sitting between them. Per germline, CDR1 LNHDA and CDR2 SQIVND (reference sequence). CDR3 in DNA: TGTGCCAGTAGTATAACACAGGACTCTGGGGCCAACGTCCTGACTTTC. Protein sequence: CASSITQDSGANVLTF.

The chain recombines TRBV18 with TRBJ2-5; D ambiguous. V was cut by 2 bases and J by 3 bases, with 4 bases left in between. The CDR3 runs 12 residues. The V gene's germline CDR1 is KGHSH and CDR2 LQKENI. CDR3 protein: CASSPTEETQYF. The CDR3 region has the DNA TGTGCCAGCTCACCAACGGAAGAGACCCAGTACTTC.

About this clone itself: Other DNA sequences in the same sample also yield this CDR3. V and J are TRBV10-3 and TRBJ1-2; D possibly corresponds to TRBD1 (5 bases). Trimming left V 5 bases short and J 5 bases short, with 9 bases between. Germline assignment: CDR1 ENHRY and CDR2 SYGVKD. The CDR3 runs 12 residues. CDR3: CAISPDSYGYTF. The DNA of the CDR3 is TGTGCCATCAGTCCCGACAGTTATGGCTACACCTTC.

The genes are TRBV24-1 and TRBJ2-5, with D perhaps matching TRBD1 (5 bases). Trimming left V 3 bases short and J 1 base short, with 14 bases between. CDR3 size: 16 residues. Germline CDR1 is KGHDR and CDR2 is SFDVKD. CDR3 nucleotides: TGTGCCACCAGTGATGAACCGTCAGGGATCCAAGAGACCCAGTACTTC. Residues: CATSDEPSGIQETQYF.

The rearrangement uses TRBV2 and TRBJ1-3; D is unresolved. From germline, CDR1 is SNHLY and CDR2 FYNNEI. V was shortened by 5 bases and J by 3 bases, with 11 bases between the two germline ends. This CDR3 region has 14 residues. CDR3 bases: TGTGCCAGCAGTCCGGGAGGGAATGGAAACACCATATATTTT. Its protein product is CASSPGGNGNTIYF.

This chain uses TRBV6-5 with TRBJ1-2; TRBD1 aligns across 7 bases. CDR1 MNHEY and CDR2 SVGAGI come from the germline V gene. The CDR3 consists of 14 residues. The V segment lost 7 bases and the J segment 3 bases; nucleotides outside the gene matches: 8. The CDR3 sequence: CASKETGSYYGYTF. CDR3 in DNA: TGTGCCAGCAAAGAGACAGGGTCTTACTATGGCTACACCTTC.

As DNA, the CDR3 is TGTGCCAGCAGCTTGGGAGTGGTCAATGAGCAGTTCTTC. Translating it yields CASSLGVVNEQFF. The rearrangement joins TRBV5-5 to TRBJ2-1; D uncertain. The CDR3 has 13 amino acids. CDR1 is SGHKS and CDR2 is YYEKEE in the germline V gene (reference sequence). V dropped 0 bases and J dropped 6 bases, with 7 bases sitting between them.

The V call is TRBV2, the J call TRBJ2-5; 10 bases map to TRBD2. Germline loops: CDR1 SNHLY, CDR2 FYNNEI. CDR3 length: 15 amino acids. The V and J ends lost 5 bases and 7 bases, in that order; junction bases with no gene match: 10. The DNA for the CDR3 is TGTGCCAGCAGTACTGGACTAGCGGCTCCCGGGACCCAGTACTTC. This codes for CASSTGLAAPGTQYF.

CDR3 nucleotide sequence: TGTGCCAGCAGTTTACAGGGCACTGAAGCTTTCTTT. This gives the protein CASSLQGTEAFF. The chain carries TRBV12-3 or TRBV12-4 and TRBJ1-1, with a weak D call TRBD1 (5 bases). The CDR3 has 12 amino acids. V shed 2 bases and J shed 4 bases, with 5 bases lying between them.

This chain uses TRBV11-3 with TRBJ1-6, with a tentative D call TRBD1 (6 bases). Germline lookup yields CDR1 SGHNT and CDR2 YENEEA. This CDR3 region has 20 residues. The V end lost 3 bases, the J end lost 2 bases, and 23 bases lay between the germline ends. The CDR3 coding sequence is TGTGCCAGCAGCTTTTCACGAGGGGGATGGGGGACGCCCTATAATTCACCCCTCCACTTT. Encoded protein: CASSFSRGGWGTPYNSPLHF.